The 2 T cell receptor beta chains presented below share a single source sample, sequenced in a study of Tregs in tolerant kidney transplant recipients. Here immunoSEQ multiplex PCR was the method, and the copy in TCRdb shows in-frame clones only, minus some. The sample yields about 94,000 clones, approximately 93% seen once. The source material was CD4+ T cells from blood, sampled before the transplant. These TCRs come from a human donor who received a combined kidney and bone marrow transplant.

The chain is built from TRBV10-3 and TRBJ1-5; D possibly corresponds to TRBD1 (5 bases). CDR3 length: 15 residues. The germline V and J ends were trimmed by 0 bases and 2 bases, with 8 bases remaining between them. CDR1 and CDR2 (germline): ENHRY, SYGVKD. The CDR3 nucleotides are TGTGCCATCAGTGAGTCCGGACAACGCAATCAGCCCCAGCATTTT. This translates into CAISESGQRNQPQHF.

The chain couples TRBV6-5 to TRBJ1-2; 11 bases are a match to TRBD1. The CDR3 contains 15 residues. V was clipped by 0 bases and J by 4 bases; unmatched bases: 1. Germline V CDR1 and CDR2: MNHEY, SVGAGI. CDR3 protein: CASSYSGTGGYGYTF. The CDR3 DNA follows: TGTGCCAGCAGTTACTCGGGGACAGGGGGCTATGGCTACACCTTC.